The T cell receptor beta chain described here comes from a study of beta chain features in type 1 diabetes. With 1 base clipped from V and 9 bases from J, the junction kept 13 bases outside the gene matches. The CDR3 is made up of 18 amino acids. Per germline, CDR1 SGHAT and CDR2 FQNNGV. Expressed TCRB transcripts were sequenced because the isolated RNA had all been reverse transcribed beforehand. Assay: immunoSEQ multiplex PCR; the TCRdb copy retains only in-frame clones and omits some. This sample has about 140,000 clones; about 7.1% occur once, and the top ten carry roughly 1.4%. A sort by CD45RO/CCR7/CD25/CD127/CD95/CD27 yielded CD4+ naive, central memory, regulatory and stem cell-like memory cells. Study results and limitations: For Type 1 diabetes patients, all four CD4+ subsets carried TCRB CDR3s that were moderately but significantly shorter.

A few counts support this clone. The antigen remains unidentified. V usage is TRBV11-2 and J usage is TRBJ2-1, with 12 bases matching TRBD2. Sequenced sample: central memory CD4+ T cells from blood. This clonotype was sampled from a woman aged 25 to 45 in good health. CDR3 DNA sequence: TGTGCCAGCAGCTTAGCCACTAGCGGGCTAGCGGGAGGGGGTGAGCAGTTCTTC. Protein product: CASSLATSGLAGGGEQFF.